A selection of T cell receptor beta chains follows, all from one sample in a study of shared T cell receptors in the human thymus. The data were produced by immunoSEQ multiplex PCR, yet TCRdb's version contains in-frame clones alone and is incomplete. Among some 700,000 clones, 88% were seen once, and the ten largest hold roughly 0.0097%. The same sample was also studied in work on human thymus T cells.

The specimen was thymocytes. These receptors all stem from a boy less than two years old with a congenital heart defect. CDR3s include the opening cysteine and the closing phenylalanine or tryptophan. Fields, in order: V gene, clone size, J gene, CDR3 length, D gene, CDR3 DNA, CDR3 protein. The D gene is left open where the match is weak. Size values are once, few and many counts, or a class for expanded clones, and some rows have none.

V: TRBV7-9
size: NA
J: TRBJ1-5
length: 15
D: TRBD1
DNA: TGTGCCAGCACCGGGACAGGGAGCGGCAATCAGCCCCAGCATTTT
CDR3: CASTGTGSGNQPQHF

V: TRBV5-6
size: NA
J: TRBJ2-3
length: 14
D: TRBD2
DNA: TGTGCCAGCAGCCTACTAGCGGGAATGGATACGCAGTATTTT
CDR3: CASSLLAGMDTQYF

V: TRBV6-1
size: few
J: TRBJ2-7
length: 14
D: NA
DNA: TGTGCCAGCAGTGACGAGGGAGCGTCCGGGGAGCAGTACTTC
CDR3: CASSDEGASGEQYF

V: TRBV15
size: once
J: TRBJ2-5
length: 16
D: TRBD1
DNA: TGTGCCACCAGCACCCCCGAACAGGGGCGTTGGGAGACCCAGTACTTC
CDR3: CATSTPEQGRWETQYF

V: TRBV5-1
size: once
J: TRBJ1-4
length: 15
D: NA
DNA: TGCGCCAGCAGCCCGGACTCTACAGCTAATGAAAAACTGTTTTTT
CDR3: CASSPDSTANEKLFF

V: TRBV15
size: NA
J: TRBJ2-7
length: 16
D: NA
DNA: TGTGCCACCAGCAGCAGAACAGGCCCGAAGACCTACGAGCAGTACTTC
CDR3: CATSSRTGPKTYEQYF

V: TRBV12-5
size: NA
J: TRBJ2-7
length: 15
D: NA
DNA: TGTGCTAGTGGTTTGGGCAGACTAGGAACGGGCGAGCAGTACTTC
CDR3: CASGLGRLGTGEQYF

V: TRBV7-2
size: NA
J: TRBJ1-1
length: 8
D: NA
DNA: TGTGCCAGCAGCTTACAGGGCTTT
CDR3: CASSLQGF

V: TRBV10-1
size: NA
J: TRBJ1-1
length: 13
D: TRBD1
DNA: TGCGCCAGCAGTGATACAGGGGGAGATGAAGCTTTCTTT
CDR3: CASSDTGGDEAFF

V: TRBV27
size: few
J: TRBJ2-1
length: 17
D: TRBD1
DNA: TGTGCCAGCAGTTTACCCAGGACAGGGGGGAACTACAATGAGCAGTTCTTC
CDR3: CASSLPRTGGNYNEQFF

V: TRBV7-8
size: NA
J: TRBJ2-3
length: 17
D: NA
DNA: TGTGCCAGCAGCTCCGACCTGGACTTTCCTAGCACAGATACGCAGTATTTT
CDR3: CASSSDLDFPSTDTQYF

V: TRBV4-3
size: NA
J: TRBJ2-3
length: 17
D: TRBD2
DNA: TGCGCCAGCAGCCAAGGGTCGGGGGGACTAGCGGGAGATACGCAGTATTTT
CDR3: CASSQGSGGLAGDTQYF

V: TRBV18
size: NA
J: TRBJ1-4
length: 14
D: TRBD1
DNA: TGTGCCAGCTCACCGACAGGGGGGCATGAAAAACTGTTTTTT
CDR3: CASSPTGGHEKLFF

V: TRBV6-5
size: NA
J: TRBJ2-7
length: 14
D: NA
DNA: TGTGCCAGCAGTTACAGGGGGAGTCCCTACGAGCAGTACTTC
CDR3: CASSYRGSPYEQYF

V: TRBV6-4
size: NA
J: TRBJ2-1
length: 13
D: NA
DNA: TGTGCCAGCAGCCCCCTCAGAGGGGGTGAGCAGTTCTTC
CDR3: CASSPLRGGEQFF

V: TRBV4-3
size: NA
J: TRBJ2-7
length: 17
D: TRBD2
DNA: TGCGCCAGCAGCCAAGATCTCCTAGCGGGAGGGTCCTACGAGCAGTACTTC
CDR3: CASSQDLLAGGSYEQYF

V: TRBV13
size: NA
J: TRBJ1-4
length: 18
D: NA
DNA: TGTGCCAGCAGCTTAGGCTCCGCACACATCGGGTCTAATGAAAAACTGTTTTTT
CDR3: CASSLGSAHIGSNEKLFF

V: TRBV21-1
size: NA
J: TRBJ1-2
length: 13
D: NA
DNA: TGTGCCAGCAGGGCCGGCACAGGACCGAGCTACACCTTC
CDR3: CASRAGTGPSYTF

V: TRBV18
size: NA
J: TRBJ1-1
length: 15
D: NA
DNA: TGTGCCAGCTCACCACGGGGGGGCGATAACACTGAAGCTTTCTTT
CDR3: CASSPRGGDNTEAFF

V: TRBV27
size: NA
J: TRBJ1-1
length: 15
D: NA
DNA: TGTGCCAGCAGTCCCCGGGGAGGACTGAACACTGAAGCTTTCTTT
CDR3: CASSPRGGLNTEAFF

V: TRBV11-3
size: few
J: TRBJ2-1
length: 20
D: TRBD2
DNA: TGTGCCAGCAGCTTAGGGGGGCCCGGGACTAGCGGGAGGCCGTACAATGAGCAGTTCTTC
CDR3: CASSLGGPGTSGRPYNEQFF

V: TRBV7-9
size: NA
J: TRBJ1-5
length: 16
D: TRBD1
DNA: TGTGCCAGCAGCCCCCGGGGACAGAATAGCAATCAGCCCCAGCATTTT
CDR3: CASSPRGQNSNQPQHF

V: TRBV18
size: NA
J: TRBJ1-5
length: 14
D: TRBD1
DNA: TGTGCCAGCTCACCGGACAGGGGACGTCAGCCCCAGCATTTT
CDR3: CASSPDRGRQPQHF